This TCR beta chain is drawn from a study of OX40 agonist ivuxolimab in advanced cancers. With regard to the full study: Ivuxolimab, which targeted the costimulatory receptor OX40 (CD134), was an agonistic, fully human IgG2 monoclonal antibody. Among the approximately 50 dose-escalation patients, some 20 had hepatocellular carcinoma, 15 or so melanoma, 9 renal cell carcinoma and 9 head and neck cancer. The paper describes the monotherapy dose-escalation part (N of about 54 patients) of the phase I trial of ivuxolimab. Peripheral TCRbeta sequencing was intended to test whether TCR sequence diversity was altered and clonal T-cell expansion was caused by ivuxolimab. Partial responses were achieved by three dose-escalation patients, of whom one had hepatocellular carcinoma and two had cutaneous melanoma. Prior anti-PD-1, anti-PD-L1 or anti-CTLA-4 therapy was permitted, and checkpoint inhibitors had been received by approximately 39% of dose-escalation patients. In the dose-escalation cohort, more than 75% of patients were male, and the mean age was approximately 64 years, with a range of roughly 23 to 85. Intravenous ivuxolimab was administered to patients every 2 weeks at six dose levels: 0.01, 0.1, 0.3, 1.5, 3 and 10 mg/kg.

Genomic DNA was isolated from the sorted cells so that the TCRbeta CDR3 region could be sequenced. The immunoSEQ Assay was used for sequencing of TCRbeta CDR3 regions. Here the immuneACCESS table is served through TCRdb, limited to in-frame sequences with V and J called. Missing clones are a known gap in these copies; in checked studies unresolved V genes cover under half, and the rest lacks a known reason. The sample contains 100,000 to 130,000 clones, approximately 90% of them found a single time. The ten largest clones add up to over 0.6% of the sample. Patients with a history of autoimmune disease or receiving systemic immunosuppression were excluded from the trial. In every dose cohort, peripheral blood was drawn for TCR sequencing at baseline, cycle 4 day 1, and cycle 7 day 1. Samples were obtained from an open-label, multicenter, first-in-human phase I dose-escalation trial of ivuxolimab. Adults with locally advanced or metastatic melanoma, renal cell, hepatocellular, or head and neck squamous cell carcinoma were enrolled in the trial. Before TCR sequencing, CD4+ T cells and CD8+ T cells were sorted from peripheral blood as separate populations.

V loses 6 bases at its end and J loses 5 bases; junction bases beyond the gene matches: 10. Per the germline V gene (reference sequence), LNHDA is the CDR1 and SQIVND is the CDR2. The CDR3 has 17 amino acids, counting the end cysteine and phenylalanine. Only the CDR3 DNA is retained, 51 bases long and in frame from the first base. About this clone itself: Its antigen is currently not known. Per-base quality was not reported, and no clone a single base away is much larger than it. Other nucleotide sequences in the sample specify the same CDR3.

Overall results and qualifications from the work: Partial responders in the 0.1-3.0 mg/kg groups had among the lowest normalized peripheral clonal expansion, especially among CD8+ T cells. Antigen specificity was not determined for the clonally expanded peripheral T cells. After ivuxolimab, more expanded clones were found on average in CD8+ T cells than in CD4+ T cells. Clonal expansion of both CD4+ and CD8+ blood T cells was observed from baseline to week 6 at doses 0.1 to 3.0 mg/kg. Low levels of normalized T-cell clonal expansion were also seen in some nonresponding patients.

Here the chain combines TRBV19 and TRBJ2-5, with 15 bases aligning to TRBD2. The clonotype was recovered from an adult with an advanced solid tumor such as melanoma, head and neck, liver or kidney cancer. The sequencing used CD4+ or CD8+ T cells sorted from blood, collected in a trial of the OX40 agonist ivuxolimab. CDR3 loop: CASSISGLAGGQETQYF. The base sequence is TGTGCCAGTAGCATCTCAGGACTAGCGGGGGGGCAGGAGACCCAGTACTTC.